This passage covers 9 T cell receptor beta chains from one sample sequenced in a study of regulatory T cells in long-lasting Graves disease (dated by TCRdb to the early 2020s). The time point label for this specimen denotes: newly diagnosed GD, antithyroid drugs for less than 3 months. For both TCR sequencing and RNA sequencing, RNA was extracted from PBMCs in TRIzol. The library was obtained by multiplex PCR. TCRdb records Illumina HiSeq 4000 as the sequencer. iRepertoire HTBI primers and Arm-PCR amplification of CDR3 regions were used to construct TCR beta libraries. The public reads were reanalyzed by TCRdb: fastp trimming at Q25, MiXCR alignment, in-frame beta chains only. Each record represents a unique CDR3 protein, reported with the most common genes and DNA among its rows. This sample gives about 500,000 distinct CDR3 sequences in total; 15% to 20% of them show up just once. The ten largest clones take up over 9% of the sample.

These data are also associated with another study on T cells in Graves' hyperthyroidism and ophthalmopathy.

The source was peripheral blood mononuclear cells (PBMCs), collected at new diagnosis, from a patient treated with antithyroid drugs. Receptor source: a man aged 35-49 years with Graves disease. Donor details come from another sample of the same person, matched by shared clones.

This clonotype came up many times. The V call is TRBV11-2, the J call TRBJ2-3, with 8 bases matching TRBD1. The J segment lost 0 bases and the V segment lost 5 bases, leaving 4 bases of the junction unmatched. Germline-derived CDR1 and CDR2 are SGHAT and FQNNGV. The length of the CDR3 is 15 residues. The CDR3 spells CASSRWTGSTDTQYF. The CDR3, as DNA: TGTGCCAGCAGCCGGTGGACAGGGAGCACAGATACGCAGTATTTT.

This clonotype was recorded many times. This rearrangement joins TRBV27 to TRBJ2-3; D is possibly TRBD1 (6 bases). This CDR3 region has 16 residues. V shed 5 bases and J shed 5 bases, with 20 bases lying between them. Germline V gene sequence: CDR1 MNHEY, CDR2 SMNVEV (reference sequence). Here the CDR3 DNA reads TGTGCCAGCAGTCCACTTTTTGGGTTAGGGGGAGATACGCAGTATTTT. It specifies CASSPLFGLGGDTQYF.

This chain joins TRBV10-3 and TRBJ2-5; D possibly corresponds to TRBD2 (7 bases). The CDR3 covers 14 residues. V was trimmed by 6 bases and J by 2 bases, leaving 13 bases between them. CDR1 and CDR2 from the germline V gene are ENHRY and SYGVKD. CDR3 protein: CAIRPGGGQETQYF. The CDR3 DNA reads as TGTGCCATCAGGCCGGGGGGCGGACAAGAGACCCAGTACTTC.

J is TRBJ1-5 and V is TRBV19, with 8 positions matching TRBD1. The CDR3 runs to 16 residues. Per the germline V gene, CDR1 is LNHDA and CDR2 is SQIVND (reference sequence). After removal of 2 bases from V and 1 base from J, the junction contained 4 bases not matched to a gene. The CDR3 DNA reads TGTGCCAGTAGTATATTGCAGGGGGCCAGCAATCAGCCCCAGCATTTT. Its protein product is CASSILQGASNQPQHF. The complete variable domain, with remaining parts taken from reference TRBV19 and TRBJ1-5, reads DGGITQSPKYLFRKEGQNVTLSCEQNLNHDAMYWYRQDPGQGLRLIYYSQIVNDFQKGDIAEGYSVSREKKESFPLTVTSAQKNPTAFYLCASSILQGASNQPQHFGDGTRLSIL.

This clonotype was observed a handful of times. This chain links TRBV5-1 with TRBJ1-5; weak D call: TRBD1 (6 bases). The germline V gene encodes CDR1 SGHRS and CDR2 YFSETQ. The CDR3 has 14 residues. V dropped 1 base and J dropped 5 bases, with 10 bases sitting between them. As DNA, the CDR3 is TGCGCCAGCAGCTTGACAGGGTTAGATCAGCCCCAGCATTTT. It is translated as CASSLTGLDQPQHF.

This clonotype occurred many times. J is TRBJ1-1 and V is TRBV29-1, with D uncertain. CDR3 size: 13 residues. Germline V gene lookup returns CDR1 SQVTM and CDR2 ANQGSEA. V was shortened by 1 base and J by 0 bases, with 6 bases between the two germline ends. The CDR3 protein is CSVEVGLNTEAFF. The CDR3 DNA follows: TGCAGCGTTGAAGTAGGATTGAACACTGAAGCTTTCTTT.

This clonotype was detected a few times. The rearrangement links TRBV24-1 to TRBJ2-1, with 10 bases fitting TRBD1. Germline trimming cut 0 bases from V and 4 bases from J; bases unmatched to any gene: 2. This CDR3 spans 16 amino acids. Germline CDR1 and CDR2: KGHDR and SFDVKD. The CDR3 nucleotides read TGTGCCACCAGTGATTTGGACAGGGGGCAGTACAATGAGCAGTTCTTC. This translates into CATSDLDRGQYNEQFF.

This clonotype has ten or more counts. The V gene is TRBV27, the J gene TRBJ1-1; D might be TRBD1 (6 bases). V lost 5 bases to trimming and J lost 7 bases, with 17 bases between them. The CDR3 is 14 amino acids. Germline lookup yields CDR1 MNHEY and CDR2 SMNVEV (reference sequence). The CDR3 spells CASSERGKWSEAFF. In DNA form, the CDR3 reads TGTGCCAGCAGTGAGAGGGGGAAGTGGAGTGAAGCTTTCTTT.

The V and J genes are TRBV19 and TRBJ2-7; D call uncertain. Trimming removed 1 base from V and 2 bases from J, with 6 bases in between. The CDR3 is made up of 13 amino acids. CDR1 and CDR2 (germline): LNHDA, SQIVND (reference sequence). CDR3: CASSIGVTYEQYF. The CDR3 DNA follows: TGTGCCAGTAGTATAGGAGTCACCTACGAGCAGTACTTC.